The entry below describes one TCR beta chain. This specimen comes from a study of cytomegalovirus exposure and HLA in healthy donors. PCR amplification relied on 60 Vbeta primers (plus 13 Jbeta primers). TCRdb's copy holds only in-frame clones and misses some; the assay was immunoSEQ multiplex PCR. This repertoire shows hundreds of thousands of clones, around 89% found once; its top ten account for over 0.95%. Germline V CDR1 and CDR2: WNHNN, SYGVQD (reference sequence). The CDR3 contains 16 residues. J gave up 0 bases and V 2 bases, and 2 bases lay outside the gene matches. The sequence was obtained from a woman under 30 in good health and CMV-seronegative. The chain uses TRBV10-1 and TRBJ2-3; 10 nucleotides match TRBD2. The sequenced material came from PBMCs. CDR3 sequence reads: CASSETSGASTDTQYF. The CDR3 DNA reads TGCGCCAGCAGTGAGACTAGCGGGGCTAGCACAGATACGCAGTATTTT.